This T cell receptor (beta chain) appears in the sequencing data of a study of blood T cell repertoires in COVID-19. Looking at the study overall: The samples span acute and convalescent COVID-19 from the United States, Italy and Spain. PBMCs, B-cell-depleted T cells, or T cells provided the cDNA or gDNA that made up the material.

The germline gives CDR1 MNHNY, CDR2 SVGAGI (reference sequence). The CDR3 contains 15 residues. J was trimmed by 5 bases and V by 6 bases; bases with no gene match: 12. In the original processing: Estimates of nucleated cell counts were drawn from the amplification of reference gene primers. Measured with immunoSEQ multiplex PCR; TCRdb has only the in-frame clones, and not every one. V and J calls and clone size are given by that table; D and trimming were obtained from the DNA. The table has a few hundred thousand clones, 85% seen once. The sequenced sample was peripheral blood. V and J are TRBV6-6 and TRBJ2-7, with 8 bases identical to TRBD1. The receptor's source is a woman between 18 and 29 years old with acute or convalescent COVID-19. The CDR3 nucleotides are TGTGCCAGCAGATCGACAGGGGAGATTTATGACGAGCAGTACTTC. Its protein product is CASRSTGEIYDEQYF.